This T cell receptor beta chain is drawn from a study of metastatic and nonmetastatic thyroid tumors. Overall study context: Blood and tumor or nodule tissue repertoires from malignant and benign thyroid patients were compared. Study results and limitations: Benign nodules were reported to have significantly lower TCR beta diversity than malignant thyroid tumors, in blood and tumor.

No treatment had been given to any patient before thyroid surgery. Authors' data handling: The study's classifier, a distant-metastasis tool for papillary thyroid cancer, was built using CDR3 differences across clinicopathological groups. TCRdb re-analyzed the PCR reads using MiXCR. TCRdb's processing, not the authors' own work, is the source of the V and J calls. This table holds around 23,000 clones, about 20% found once. This clone was counted at least ten times. Its antigen is currently unknown. There are 19 residues in the CDR3. Trimming took 1 base from V and 6 from J; bases not matched to a gene: 16.

This chain uses TRBV12-3 or TRBV12-4 with TRBJ1-4, with 8 bases matching TRBD1. This TCR was recovered from a female donor with papillary thyroid cancer or a benign thyroid nodule (not recorded which). Some clones in this sample may be carry-over from other donors' samples. The material sequenced was blood. The CDR3 bases are TGTGCCAGCAGTTTAGAGGAGGGGACAGGCCCCTATGAGGATGAAAAACTGTTTTTT. Translated, it gives CASSLEEGTGPYEDEKLFF.